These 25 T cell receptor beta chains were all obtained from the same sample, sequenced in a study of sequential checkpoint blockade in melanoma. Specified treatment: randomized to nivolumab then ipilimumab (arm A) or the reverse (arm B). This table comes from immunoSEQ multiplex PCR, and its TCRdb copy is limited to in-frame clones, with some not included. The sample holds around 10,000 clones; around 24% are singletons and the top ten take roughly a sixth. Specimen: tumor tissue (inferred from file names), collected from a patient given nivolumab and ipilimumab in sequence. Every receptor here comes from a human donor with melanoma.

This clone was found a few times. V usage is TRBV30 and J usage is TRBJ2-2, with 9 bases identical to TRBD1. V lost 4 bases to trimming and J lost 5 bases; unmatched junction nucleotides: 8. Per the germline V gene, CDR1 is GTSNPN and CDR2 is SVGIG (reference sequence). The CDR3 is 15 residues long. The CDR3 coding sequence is TGTGCCTGGAATAAACAGGGGGCAAGGACCGGGGAGCTGTTTTTT. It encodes CAWNKQGARTGELFF.

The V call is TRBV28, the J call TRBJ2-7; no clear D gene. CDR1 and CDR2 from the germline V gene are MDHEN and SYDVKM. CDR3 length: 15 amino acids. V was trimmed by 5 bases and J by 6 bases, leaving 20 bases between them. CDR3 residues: CASSPRVGRTSEQYF. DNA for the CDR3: TGTGCCAGCAGTCCTCGGGTCGGCCGTACCTCCGAGCAGTACTTC.

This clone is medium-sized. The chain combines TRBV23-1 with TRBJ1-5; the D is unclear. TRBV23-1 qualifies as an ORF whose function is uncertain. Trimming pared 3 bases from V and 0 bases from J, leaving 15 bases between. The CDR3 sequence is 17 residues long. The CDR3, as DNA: TGCGCCAGCAGTCACGACCCCGACCTTTATAGCAATCAGCCCCAGCATTTT. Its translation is CASSHDPDLYSNQPQHF.

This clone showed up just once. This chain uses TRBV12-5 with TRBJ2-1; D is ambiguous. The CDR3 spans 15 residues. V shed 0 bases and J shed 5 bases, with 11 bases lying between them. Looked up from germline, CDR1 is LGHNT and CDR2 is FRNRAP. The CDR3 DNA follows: TGTGCTAGTGGTTTGGTTTCCCTTTTTGACAATGAGCAGTTCTTC. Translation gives CASGLVSLFDNEQFF.

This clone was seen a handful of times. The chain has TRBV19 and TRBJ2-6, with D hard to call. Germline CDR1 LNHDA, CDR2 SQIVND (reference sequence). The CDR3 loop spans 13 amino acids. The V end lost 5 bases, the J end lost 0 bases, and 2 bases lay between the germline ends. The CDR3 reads CASSPSGANVLTF. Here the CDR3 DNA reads TGTGCCAGTAGTCCCTCTGGGGCCAACGTCCTGACTTTC.

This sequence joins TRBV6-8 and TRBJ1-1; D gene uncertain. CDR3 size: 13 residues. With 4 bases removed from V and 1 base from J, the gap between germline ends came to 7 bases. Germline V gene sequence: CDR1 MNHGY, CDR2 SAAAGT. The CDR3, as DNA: TGTGCCAGCAGTTTTAACGAGAACACTGAAGCTTTCTTT. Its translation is CASSFNENTEAFF.

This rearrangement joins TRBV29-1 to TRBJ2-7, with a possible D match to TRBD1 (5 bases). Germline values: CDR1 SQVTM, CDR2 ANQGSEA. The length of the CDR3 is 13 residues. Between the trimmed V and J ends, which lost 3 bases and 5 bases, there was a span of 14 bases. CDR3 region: CSVDQDRGHEQYF. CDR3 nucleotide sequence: TGCAGCGTTGATCAGGATAGGGGCCACGAGCAGTACTTC.

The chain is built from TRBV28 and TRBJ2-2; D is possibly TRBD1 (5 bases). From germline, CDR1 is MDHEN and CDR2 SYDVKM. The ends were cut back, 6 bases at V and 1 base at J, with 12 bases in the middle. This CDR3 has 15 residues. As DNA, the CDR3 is TGTGCCAGCAGCAGGACATTACGGAACACCGGGGAGCTGTTTTTT. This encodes CASSRTLRNTGELFF.

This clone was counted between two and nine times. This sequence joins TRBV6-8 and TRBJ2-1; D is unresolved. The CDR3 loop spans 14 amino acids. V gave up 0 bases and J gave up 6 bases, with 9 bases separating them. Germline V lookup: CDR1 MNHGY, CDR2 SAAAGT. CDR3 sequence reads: CASSYSSGFNEQFF. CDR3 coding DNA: TGTGCCAGCAGTTACTCATCCGGGTTCAATGAGCAGTTCTTC.

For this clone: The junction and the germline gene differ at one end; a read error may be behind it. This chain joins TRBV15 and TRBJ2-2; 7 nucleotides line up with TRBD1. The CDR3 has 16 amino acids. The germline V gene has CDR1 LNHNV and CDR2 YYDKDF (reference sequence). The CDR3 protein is CATSIGGRLNAGELFF. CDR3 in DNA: TGTGCCACCAGCATAGGGGGCAGGCTGAACGCCGGGGAGCTGTTTTTT.

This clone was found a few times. In nucleotides, the CDR3 is TGTGCCAGCAGCCCCAAGCCAGATAACGATGAGCAGTTCTTC. It specifies CASSPKPDNDEQFF. This sequence joins TRBV11-3 and TRBJ2-1; no clear D gene. Germline-derived CDR1 and CDR2 are SGHNT and YENEEA. The CDR3 is made up of 14 amino acids. V was clipped by 5 bases and J by 8 bases, with 16 bases between them. The whole variable domain, filled in from reference TRBV11-3 and TRBJ2-1, reads EAGVVQSPRYKIIEKKQPVAFWCNPISGHNTLYWYLQNLGQGPELLIRYENEEAVDDSQLPKDRFSAERLKGVDSTLKIQPAELGDSAVYLCASSPKPDNDEQFFGPGTRLTVL.

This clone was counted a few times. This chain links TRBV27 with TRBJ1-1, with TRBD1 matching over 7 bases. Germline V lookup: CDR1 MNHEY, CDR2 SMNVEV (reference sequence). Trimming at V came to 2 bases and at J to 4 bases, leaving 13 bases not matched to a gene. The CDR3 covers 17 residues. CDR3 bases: TGTGCCAGCAGTTTACGAGGACAGGTAGTTTTTGGCACTGAAGCTTTCTTT. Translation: CASSLRGQVVFGTEAFF.

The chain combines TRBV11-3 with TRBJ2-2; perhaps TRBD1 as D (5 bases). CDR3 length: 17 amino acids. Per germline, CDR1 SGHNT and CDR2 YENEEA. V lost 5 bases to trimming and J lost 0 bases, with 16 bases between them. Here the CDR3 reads CASSRKMTVANTGELFF. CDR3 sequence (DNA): TGTGCCAGCAGCCGGAAGATGACAGTCGCGAACACCGGGGAGCTGTTTTTT.

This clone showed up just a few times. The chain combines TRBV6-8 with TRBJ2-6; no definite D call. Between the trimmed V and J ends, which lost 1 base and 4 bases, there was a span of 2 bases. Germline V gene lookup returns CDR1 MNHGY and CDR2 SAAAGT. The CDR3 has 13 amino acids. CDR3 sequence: CASSYLGANVLTF. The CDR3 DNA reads TGTGCCAGCAGTTACTTGGGGGCCAACGTCCTGACTTTC.

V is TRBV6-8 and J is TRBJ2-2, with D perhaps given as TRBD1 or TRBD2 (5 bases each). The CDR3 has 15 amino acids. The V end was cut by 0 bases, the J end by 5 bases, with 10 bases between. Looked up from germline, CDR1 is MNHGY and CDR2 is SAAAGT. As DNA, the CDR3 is TGTGCCAGCAGTTACTCGATTGGGGGTACCGGGGAGCTGTTTTTT. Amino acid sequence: CASSYSIGGTGELFF.

This chain's CDR3 is CAIRGDYNEQFF. In DNA, the CDR3 is TGTGCCATCAGGGGGGACTACAATGAGCAGTTCTTC. The V and J genes are TRBV6-8 and TRBJ2-1; TRBD1 might be the D (7 bases). The CDR3 covers 12 residues. V was cut by 10 bases and J by 3 bases, with 10 bases left in between. Germline V CDR1 and CDR2: MNHGY, SAAAGT.

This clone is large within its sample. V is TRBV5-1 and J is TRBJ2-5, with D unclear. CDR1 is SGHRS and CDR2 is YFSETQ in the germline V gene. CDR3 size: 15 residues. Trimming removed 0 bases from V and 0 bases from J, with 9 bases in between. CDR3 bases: TGCGCCAGCAGCTTGGCGGCTGATTACCAAGAGACCCAGTACTTC. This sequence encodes CASSLAADYQETQYF.

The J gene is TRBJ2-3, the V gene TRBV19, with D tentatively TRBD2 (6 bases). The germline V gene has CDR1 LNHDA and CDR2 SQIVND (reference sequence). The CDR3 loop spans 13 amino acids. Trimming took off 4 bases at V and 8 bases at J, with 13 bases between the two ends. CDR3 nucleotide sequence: TGTGCCAGTAGTACGTCGGGGGTGTCTACGCAGTATTTT. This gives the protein CASSTSGVSTQYF.

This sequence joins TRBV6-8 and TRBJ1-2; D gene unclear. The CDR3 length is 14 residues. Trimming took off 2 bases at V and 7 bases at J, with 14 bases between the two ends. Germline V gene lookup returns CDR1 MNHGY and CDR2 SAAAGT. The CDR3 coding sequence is TGTGCCAGCAGTTACCGCGGATCCCTCGGTGGCTACACCTTC. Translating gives CASSYRGSLGGYTF.

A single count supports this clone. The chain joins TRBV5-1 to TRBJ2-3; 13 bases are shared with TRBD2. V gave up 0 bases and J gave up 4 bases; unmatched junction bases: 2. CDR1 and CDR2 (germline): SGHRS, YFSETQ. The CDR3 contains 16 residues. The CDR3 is CASSLGTSGRSDTQYF. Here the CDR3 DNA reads TGCGCCAGCAGCTTGGGGACTAGCGGGAGATCAGATACGCAGTATTTT.

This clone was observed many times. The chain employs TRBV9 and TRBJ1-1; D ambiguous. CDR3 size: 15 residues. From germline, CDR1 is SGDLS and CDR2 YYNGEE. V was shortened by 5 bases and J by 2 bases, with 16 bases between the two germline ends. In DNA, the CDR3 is TGTGCCAGCAGTGAAATAGAGGGCCTCAACACTGAAGCTTTCTTT. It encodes CASSEIEGLNTEAFF.

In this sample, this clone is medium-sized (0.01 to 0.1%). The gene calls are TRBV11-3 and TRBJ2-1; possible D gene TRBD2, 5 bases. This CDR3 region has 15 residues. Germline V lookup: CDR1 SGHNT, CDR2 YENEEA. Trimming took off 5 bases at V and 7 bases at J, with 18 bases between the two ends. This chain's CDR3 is CASSARGKATNEQFF. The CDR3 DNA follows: TGTGCCAGCAGCGCCCGGGGTAAGGCGACGAATGAGCAGTTCTTC. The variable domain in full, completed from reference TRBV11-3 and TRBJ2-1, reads EAGVVQSPRYKIIEKKQPVAFWCNPISGHNTLYWYLQNLGQGPELLIRYENEEAVDDSQLPKDRFSAERLKGVDSTLKIQPAELGDSAVYLCASSARGKATNEQFFGPGTRLTVL.

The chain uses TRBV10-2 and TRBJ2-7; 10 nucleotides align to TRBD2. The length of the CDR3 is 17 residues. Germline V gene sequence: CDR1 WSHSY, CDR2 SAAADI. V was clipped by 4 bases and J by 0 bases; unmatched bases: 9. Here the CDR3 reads CASSAGLAQDGSYEQYF. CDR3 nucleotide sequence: TGCGCCAGCAGTGCGGGACTAGCGCAAGATGGCTCCTACGAGCAGTACTTC.

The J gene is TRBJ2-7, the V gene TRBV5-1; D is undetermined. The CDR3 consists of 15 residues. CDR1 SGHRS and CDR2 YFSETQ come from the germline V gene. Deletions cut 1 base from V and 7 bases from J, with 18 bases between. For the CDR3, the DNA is TGCGCCAGCAGCTTGCCGGCGGATCCCCTAGGGGAGCAGTACTTC. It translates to CASSLPADPLGEQYF.

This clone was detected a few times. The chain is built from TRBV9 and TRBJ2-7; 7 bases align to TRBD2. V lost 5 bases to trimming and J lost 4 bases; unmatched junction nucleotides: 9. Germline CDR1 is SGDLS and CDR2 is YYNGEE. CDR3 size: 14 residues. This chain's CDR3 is CASSVGREKYEQYF. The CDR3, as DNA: TGTGCCAGCAGTGTGGGGCGGGAGAAGTACGAGCAGTACTTC.